This record covers a single T cell receptor (beta chain). The CDR3 has 13 residues. V lost 1 base, J lost 4 bases, and 5 bases lay in between. In germline, CDR1 is SGHAT, CDR2 FQNNGV. The data were taken from a study of shared T cell receptors in the human thymus. The assay was immunoSEQ multiplex PCR, and TCRdb's table has in-frame clones only and misses some. Of approximately 760,000 clones listed, over 75% are singletons. This sample also appeared in a second study, on human thymus T cells. According to that study: Healthy Finnish infants undergoing corrective surgery for congenital heart defects provided the donor material. Resections were taken during corrective heart surgery, and the thymus tissue came from these. Seemingly biased V and J gene usage marked thymic and blood repertoires. Related reports documented highly overlapping thymic repertoires among unrelated individuals.

This rearrangement joins TRBV11-2 to TRBJ1-5; D gene unclear. Sequenced material: thymocytes. This TCR came from a girl under three years old with a congenital heart defect. This CDR3 is CASSLGPNQPQHF. The CDR3 nucleotides read TGTGCCAGCAGCTTAGGTCCGAATCAGCCCCAGCATTTT.